A single sample is the source of the 29 T cell receptor beta chains below, sequenced in a study of control samples from healthy donors and cancer patients. Here immunoSEQ multiplex PCR was the method, and the copy in TCRdb shows in-frame clones only, minus some. The repertoire holds 70,000 to 75,000 clones, around 93% seen once, with 2.8% in the top ten. Sequences were obtained from blood. These TCRs come from a woman between 25 and 40 years old in good health.

This chain links TRBV28 with TRBJ1-3; D is possibly TRBD1 (5 bases). V was cut by 5 bases and J by 4 bases, with 12 bases left in between. There are 14 residues in the CDR3. Germline V gene sequence: CDR1 MDHEN, CDR2 SYDVKM. The CDR3 DNA sequence: TGTGCCAGCAGTCTTCGAGGGGCGGGAAACACCATATATTTT. Translation: CASSLRGAGNTIYF.

This chain joins TRBV12-3 or TRBV12-4 and TRBJ2-1, with no clear D. Trimming took off 3 bases at V and 4 bases at J, with 7 bases between the two ends. The CDR3 contains 13 residues. CDR3 sequence (DNA): TGTGCCAGCAGTTTTGGAAGATACAATGAGCAGTTCTTC. This translates into CASSFGRYNEQFF.

J is TRBJ1-6 and V is TRBV30; tentative D call: TRBD1 (5 bases). Trimming removed 0 bases at V and 11 bases at J, with 26 bases between. Per germline, CDR1 GTSNPN and CDR2 SVGIG (reference sequence). The CDR3 runs to 18 residues. For the CDR3, the DNA is TGTGCCTGGAGTGTACGTGTGTTGAGTAGGGGAGCGGGGGCACCCCTCCACTTT. It encodes CAWSVRVLSRGAGAPLHF.

CDR3 sequence reads: CATSSWHRLDGYTF. The CDR3 DNA reads as TGTGCCACCAGCAGTTGGCACAGATTAGATGGCTACACCTTC. This chain connects TRBV15 to TRBJ1-2; D uncertain. The CDR3 spans 14 residues. V was cut by 3 bases and J by 6 bases, with 14 bases left in between. From germline, CDR1 is LNHNV and CDR2 YYDKDF (reference sequence).

V gene TRBV23-1 combines with J gene TRBJ1-2, with D perhaps TRBD1 (6 bases). TRBV23-1 is given ORF status, its function remaining uncertain. Trimming removed 0 bases at V and 0 bases at J, with 11 bases between. The CDR3 loop spans 16 amino acids. CDR3 DNA sequence: TGCGCCAGCAGTCAATCGGCGGACAGAACTAACTATGGCTACACCTTC. Protein: CASSQSADRTNYGYTF.

Points on this clone: The germline gene is not matched at one end of the junction; a read error may be the cause. This rearrangement joins TRBV29-1 to TRBJ2-5; possibly TRBD1 or TRBD2 for D (5 bases each). CDR3 size: 11 residues. Germline assignment: CDR1 SQVTM and CDR2 ANQGSEA. For the CDR3, the DNA is TGCAGCGTCGGGGACCATGAGACCCAGTACTTC. Translation: CSVGDHETQYF.

The chain couples TRBV19 to TRBJ2-3; 12 positions agree with TRBD2. The V and J ends lost 5 bases and 2 bases, in that order; junction bases with no gene match: 20. The CDR3 length is 21 residues. From germline, CDR1 is LNHDA and CDR2 SQIVND (reference sequence). CDR3 in amino acids: CASSPTSGGTLPVYDTDTQYF. In DNA, the CDR3 is TGTGCCAGTAGTCCCACTAGCGGGGGGACCCTTCCTGTGTATGACACAGATACGCAGTATTTT. Looking up the rest from reference TRBV19 and TRBJ2-3 gives the full variable domain: DGGITQSPKYLFRKEGQNVTLSCEQNLNHDAMYWYRQDPGQGLRLIYYSQIVNDFQKGDIAEGYSVSREKKESFPLTVTSAQKNPTAFYLCASSPTSGGTLPVYDTDTQYFGPGTRLTVL.

The V call is TRBV28, the J call TRBJ2-7, with 10 bases aligning to TRBD1. The CDR3 totals 12 residues. With 6 bases clipped from V and 5 bases from J, the junction kept 1 base outside the gene matches. The V gene's germline CDR1 is MDHEN and CDR2 SYDVKM. CDR3 protein: CASRGTGDEQYF. The CDR3 nucleotides are TGTGCCAGCAGGGGGACAGGGGACGAGCAGTACTTC.

This sequence joins TRBV3-1 (or the pseudogene TRBV3-2) and TRBJ1-1; D uncertain. With 0 bases removed from V and 0 bases from J, the gap between germline ends came to 5 bases. The germline gives CDR1 LGHDT, CDR2 YNNKEL (reference sequence). The CDR3 has 14 amino acids. This CDR3 is CASSQDAMNTEAFF. In DNA, the CDR3 is TGTGCCAGCAGCCAAGACGCCATGAACACTGAAGCTTTCTTT.

This chain's CDR3 is CASSDGRVTEAFF. Written as DNA, the CDR3 is TGTGCCAGCAGTGACGGGAGGGTCACTGAAGCTTTCTTT. The chain links TRBV2 to TRBJ1-1; no definite D call. Germline V gene sequence: CDR1 SNHLY, CDR2 FYNNEI. The CDR3 spans 13 residues. Between the trimmed V and J ends, which lost 3 bases and 4 bases, there was a span of 9 bases.

V usage is TRBV6-1 and J usage is TRBJ1-2, with 7 bases lining up with TRBD1. V dropped 3 bases and J dropped 2; count of bases not matched to a gene: 9. CDR3 length: 16 amino acids. From germline, CDR1 is MNHNS and CDR2 SASEGT. CDR3 in DNA: TGTGCCAGCAGTGAGATGGGACAGCCGACAAACTATGGCTACACCTTC. It yields the protein CASSEMGQPTNYGYTF.

This chain connects TRBV11-3 to TRBJ2-3, with 10 bases that match TRBD2. Germline V gene data show CDR1 as SGHNT and CDR2 as YENEEA. V lost 5 bases and J lost 4; bases outside the gene matches: 6. This CDR3 is 15 amino acids long. CDR3 protein: CASSLSGGAADTQYF. In DNA, the CDR3 is TGTGCCAGCAGCCTAAGCGGGGGGGCCGCAGATACGCAGTATTTT.

The rearrangement uses TRBV5-1 and TRBJ1-1; D remains unclear. V lost 0 bases and J lost 0, with 18 bases in between. Germline CDR1 and CDR2: SGHRS and YFSETQ. The CDR3 spans 18 residues. The DNA for the CDR3 is TGCGCCAGCAGCTTGGTCTCGGGAGGCAGCATCCTGAACACTGAAGCTTTCTTT. It is translated as CASSLVSGGSILNTEAFF.

This clone was picked up one time. This sample includes further DNA sequences coding for the same CDR3. The chain joins TRBV5-4 to TRBJ1-1, with D unresolved. This CDR3 is built from 11 residues. Looked up from germline, CDR1 is SGHNT and CDR2 is YYREEE (reference sequence). V lost 2 bases and J lost 7, with 6 bases in between. The CDR3 DNA reads as TGTGCCAGCAGCTTACGGGGTGAAGCTTTCTTT. It codes for CASSLRGEAFF.

V usage is TRBV12-3 or TRBV12-4 and J usage is TRBJ1-2; perhaps TRBD1 as D (5 bases). This CDR3 contains 13 residues. V dropped 5 bases and J dropped 4 bases, with 11 bases sitting between them. CDR3 nucleotide sequence: TGTGCCAGCAGTCCTGTCGGGACCTATGGCTACACCTTC. Translating it yields CASSPVGTYGYTF.

This chain joins TRBV30 and TRBJ1-5, with D unclear. CDR3 size: 13 residues. The germline V and J ends were trimmed by 0 bases and 1 base, with 4 bases remaining between them. CDR1 is GTSNPN, CDR2 SVGIG, per germline (reference sequence). CDR3 bases: TGTGCCTGGAGTGTACAGAGCAATCAGCCCCAGCATTTT. This translates into CAWSVQSNQPQHF.

V usage is TRBV7-6 and J usage is TRBJ1-5, with D unresolved. Trimming left V 1 base short and J 0 bases short, with 1 base between. This CDR3 has 13 amino acids. Per the germline V gene, CDR1 is SGHVS and CDR2 is FNYEAQ. CDR3 DNA: TGTGCCAGCAGCTTAGATAGCAATCAGCCCCAGCATTTT. It encodes CASSLDSNQPQHF.

CDR3 coding DNA: TGTGCCAGCAGCCCTATTTTCTACAGTACTGGCTACACCTTC. Protein product: CASSPIFYSTGYTF. The genes are TRBV7-2 and TRBJ1-2; D remains ambiguous. The germline gives CDR1 SGHTA, CDR2 FQGNSA. The CDR3 covers 14 residues. V lost 5 bases and J lost 7, with 17 bases in between.

The rearrangement links TRBV7-9 to TRBJ1-4, with a tentative D call TRBD1 (5 bases). The CDR3 has 14 residues. Germline V lookup: CDR1 SEHNR, CDR2 FQNEAQ (reference sequence). V gave up 5 bases and J gave up 7 bases, with 14 bases separating them. DNA for the CDR3: TGTGCCAGCAGCGAAGTACCCGGGGGTGAAAAACTGTTTTTT. This sequence encodes CASSEVPGGEKLFF.

This chain uses TRBV3-1 (or the pseudogene TRBV3-2) with TRBJ2-1, with 13 bases lining up with TRBD2. CDR1 LGHDT and CDR2 YNNKEL come from the germline V gene (reference sequence). V trimming: 4 bases; J trimming: 4 bases; junction bases outside the gene matches: 1. This CDR3 has 15 amino acids. CDR3 coding DNA: TGTGCCAGCAGCCGGACTAGCGGGAGATACAATGAGCAGTTCTTC. It codes for CASSRTSGRYNEQFF.

The rearrangement uses TRBV29-1 and TRBJ1-2; TRBD1 matches at 7 bases. Germline V gene data show CDR1 as SQVTM and CDR2 as ANQGSEA. J lost 4 bases, V lost 6 bases, and 11 bases had no gene match. This CDR3 contains 14 residues. The CDR3, as DNA: TGCAGCGTAAACCAGGGGGTAGGGGCCTATGGCTACACCTTC. Translating gives CSVNQGVGAYGYTF. The full variable domain, rest sourced from reference TRBV29-1 and TRBJ1-2, is SAVISQKPSRDICQRGTSLTIQCQVDSQVTMMFWYRQQPGQSLTLIATANQGSEATYESGFVIDKFPISRPNLTFSTLTVSNMSPEDSSIYLCSVNQGVGAYGYTFGSGTRLTVV.

The chain is built from TRBV5-1 and TRBJ1-1; D is uncertain. The V and J ends lost 5 bases and 1 base respectively, with 12 bases between them. The CDR3 sequence is 14 residues long. Germline-derived CDR1 and CDR2 are SGHRS and YFSETQ. CDR3 nucleotides: TGCGCCAGCAGTCCAACGACTGGGAACACTGAAGCTTTCTTT. Protein product: CASSPTTGNTEAFF.

V is TRBV30 and J is TRBJ2-6, with D possibly TRBD1 on 6 matching bases. This CDR3 has 16 residues. In germline, CDR1 is GTSNPN, CDR2 SVGIG (reference sequence). Deletions cut 1 base from V and 0 bases from J, with 10 bases between. The CDR3 region has the DNA TGTGCCTGGAGTGGACAGGTTCTCTCTGGGGCCAACGTCCTGACTTTC. Translation gives CAWSGQVLSGANVLTF.

V usage is TRBV7-9 and J usage is TRBJ2-2; D could derive from TRBD1 or TRBD2 (5 bases each). V dropped 1 base and J dropped 2 bases, with 11 bases sitting between them. Germline values: CDR1 SEHNR, CDR2 FQNEAQ (reference sequence). The CDR3 extends over 16 amino acids. The CDR3 region is CASSLEGRLNTGELFF. The CDR3 region has the DNA TGTGCCAGCAGCTTAGAGGGACGACTCAACACCGGGGAGCTGTTTTTT.

The V gene is TRBV30, the J gene TRBJ1-1, with a weak D call TRBD1 (6 bases). Germline V gene data show CDR1 as GTSNPN and CDR2 as SVGIG (reference sequence). V lost 4 bases and J lost 0, with 18 bases in between. The CDR3 is 16 residues long. The DNA for the CDR3 is TGTGCCTGGAACCCGATGGTGGGGACATTGAACACTGAAGCTTTCTTT. Translated, it gives CAWNPMVGTLNTEAFF.

The chain links TRBV6-1 to TRBJ2-7, with D uncertain. Trimming cost V 2 bases and J 0 bases, with 2 bases left between them. The germline V gene encodes CDR1 MNHNS and CDR2 SASEGT. The CDR3 covers 12 residues. CDR3 in DNA: TGTGCCAGCAGTGAAAGCTCCTACGAGCAGTACTTC. It is translated as CASSESSYEQYF.

V gene TRBV7-3 combines with J gene TRBJ2-7, with TRBD1 matching over 8 bases. CDR1 and CDR2 (germline): SGHTA, FQGTGA. The CDR3 consists of 16 residues. V lost 5 bases and J lost 7; bases outside the gene matches: 16. The DNA of the CDR3 is TGTGCCAGCAGCCCCGGACAGGGAGCCCCATTAAGAGAGCAGTACTTC. This translates into CASSPGQGAPLREQYF.

In its sample, this clone was seen once. The junction and the germline gene differ at one end; a read error may be behind it. Other nucleotide sequences from this sample produce the same CDR3. The rearrangement uses TRBV7-8 and TRBJ1-1; D is undetermined. The CDR3 extends over 13 amino acids. Germline V gene lookup returns CDR1 SGHVS and CDR2 FQNEAQ. This CDR3 is CASSLQMNTEAFF. In DNA, the CDR3 is TGTGCAAGCAGTTTACAGATGAACACTGAAGCTTTCTTT.

V gene TRBV11-2 combines with J gene TRBJ2-3; no firm D call. Looked up from germline, CDR1 is SGHAT and CDR2 is FQNNGV. V gave up 2 bases and J gave up 1 base, with 4 bases separating them. The CDR3 contains 13 residues. The CDR3 spells CASSLFGTDTQYF. CDR3 nucleotide sequence: TGTGCCAGCAGCTTATTTGGCACAGATACGCAGTATTTT.